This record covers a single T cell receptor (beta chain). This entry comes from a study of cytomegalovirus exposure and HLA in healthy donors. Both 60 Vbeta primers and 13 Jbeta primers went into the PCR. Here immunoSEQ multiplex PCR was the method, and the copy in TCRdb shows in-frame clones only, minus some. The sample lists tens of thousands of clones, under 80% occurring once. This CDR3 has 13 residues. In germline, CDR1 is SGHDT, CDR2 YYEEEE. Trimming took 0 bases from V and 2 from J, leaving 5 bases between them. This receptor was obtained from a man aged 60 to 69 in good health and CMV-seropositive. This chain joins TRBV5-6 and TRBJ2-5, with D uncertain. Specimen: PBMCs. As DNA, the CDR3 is TGTGCCAGCAGCTTGGGGGCGCAAGAGACCCAGTACTTC. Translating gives CASSLGAQETQYF. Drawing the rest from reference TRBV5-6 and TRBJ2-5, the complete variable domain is DAGVTQSPTHLIKTRGQQVTLRCSPKSGHDTVSWYQQALGQGPQFIFQYYEEEERQRGNFPDRFSGHQFPNYSSELNVNALLLGDSALYLCASSLGAQETQYFGPGTRLLVL.